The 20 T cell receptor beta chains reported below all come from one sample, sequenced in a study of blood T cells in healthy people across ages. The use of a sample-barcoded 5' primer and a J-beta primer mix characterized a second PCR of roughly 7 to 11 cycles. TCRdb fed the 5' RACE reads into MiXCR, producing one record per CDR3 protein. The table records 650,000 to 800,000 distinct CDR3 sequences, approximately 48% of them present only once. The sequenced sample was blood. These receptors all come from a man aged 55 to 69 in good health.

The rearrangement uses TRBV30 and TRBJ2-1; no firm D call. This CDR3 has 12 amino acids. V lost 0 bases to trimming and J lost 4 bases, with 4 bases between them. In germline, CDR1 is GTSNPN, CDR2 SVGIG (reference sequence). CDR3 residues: CAWSVEYNEQFF. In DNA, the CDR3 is TGTGCCTGGAGTGTAGAGTACAATGAGCAGTTCTTC.

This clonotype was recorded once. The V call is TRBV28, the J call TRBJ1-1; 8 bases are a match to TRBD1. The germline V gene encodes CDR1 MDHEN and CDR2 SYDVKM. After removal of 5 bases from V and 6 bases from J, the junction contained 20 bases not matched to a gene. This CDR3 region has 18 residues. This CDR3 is CASSPRTGMRGLWAEAFF. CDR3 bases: TGTGCCAGCAGTCCCCGGACAGGGATGAGGGGACTTTGGGCTGAAGCTTTCTTT.

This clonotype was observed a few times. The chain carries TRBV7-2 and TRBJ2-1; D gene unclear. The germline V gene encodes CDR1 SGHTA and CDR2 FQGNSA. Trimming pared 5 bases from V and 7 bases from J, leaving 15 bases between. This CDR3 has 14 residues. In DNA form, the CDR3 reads TGTGCCAGCAGCCCGGACCTTAAGAGGAATGAGCAGTTCTTC. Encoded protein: CASSPDLKRNEQFF.

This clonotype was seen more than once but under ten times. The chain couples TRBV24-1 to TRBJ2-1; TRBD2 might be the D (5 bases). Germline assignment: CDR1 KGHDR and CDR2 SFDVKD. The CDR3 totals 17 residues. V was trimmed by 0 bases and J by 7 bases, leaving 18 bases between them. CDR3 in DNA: TGTGCCACCAGTGATTTGTTTGGCGATACTAGGTCTAATGAGCAGTTCTTC. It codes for CATSDLFGDTRSNEQFF.

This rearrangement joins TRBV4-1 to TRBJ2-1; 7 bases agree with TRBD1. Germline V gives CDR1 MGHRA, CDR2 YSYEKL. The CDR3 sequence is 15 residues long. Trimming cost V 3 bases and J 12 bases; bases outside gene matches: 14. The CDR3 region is CASSQVVTGDRGQFF. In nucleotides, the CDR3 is TGCGCCAGCAGCCAGGTTGTAACAGGGGATCGTGGGCAGTTCTTC.

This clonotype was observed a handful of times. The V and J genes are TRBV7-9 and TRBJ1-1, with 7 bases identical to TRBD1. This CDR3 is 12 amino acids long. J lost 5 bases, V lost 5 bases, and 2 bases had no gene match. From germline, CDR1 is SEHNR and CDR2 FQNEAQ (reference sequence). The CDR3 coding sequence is TGTGCCAGCAGCAAACAGGGGACTGAAGCTTTCTTT. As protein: CASSKQGTEAFF.

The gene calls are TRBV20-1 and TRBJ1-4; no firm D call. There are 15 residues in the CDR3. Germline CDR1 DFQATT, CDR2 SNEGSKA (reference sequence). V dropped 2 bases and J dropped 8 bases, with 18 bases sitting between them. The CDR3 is CSARPGPRSLEKLFF. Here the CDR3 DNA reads TGCAGTGCTAGACCTGGACCTCGCTCTCTCGAAAAACTGTTTTTT.

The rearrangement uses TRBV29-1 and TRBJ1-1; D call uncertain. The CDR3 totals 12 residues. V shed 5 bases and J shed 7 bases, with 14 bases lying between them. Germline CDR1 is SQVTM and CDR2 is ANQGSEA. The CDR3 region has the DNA TGCAGCGTTTCCCTCAGGAGGGATGAAGCTTTCTTT. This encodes CSVSLRRDEAFF.

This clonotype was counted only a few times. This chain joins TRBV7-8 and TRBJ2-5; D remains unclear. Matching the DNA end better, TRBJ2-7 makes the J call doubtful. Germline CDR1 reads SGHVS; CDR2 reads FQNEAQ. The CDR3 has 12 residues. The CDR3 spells CASSQSSNEQYF. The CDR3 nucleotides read TGTGCCAGCAGCCAGTCCAGTAACGAGCAGTACTTC.

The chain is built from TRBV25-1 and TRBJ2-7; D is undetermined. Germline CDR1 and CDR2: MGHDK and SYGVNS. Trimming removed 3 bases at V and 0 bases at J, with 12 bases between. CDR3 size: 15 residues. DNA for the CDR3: TGTGCCAGCAGTGACCCCGCAAGAAGCTCCTACGAGCAGTACTTC. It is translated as CASSDPARSSYEQYF.

The CDR3 protein is CASSLATIWRPENTGELFF. The CDR3 DNA sequence: TGTGCCAGCAGCTTAGCCACTATATGGCGACCCGAGAACACCGGGGAGCTGTTTTTT. V usage is TRBV7-9 and J usage is TRBJ2-2; D is uncertain. Germline V gene lookup returns CDR1 SEHNR and CDR2 FQNEAQ (reference sequence). The CDR3 totals 19 residues. V was cut by 0 bases and J by 1 base, with 18 bases left in between.

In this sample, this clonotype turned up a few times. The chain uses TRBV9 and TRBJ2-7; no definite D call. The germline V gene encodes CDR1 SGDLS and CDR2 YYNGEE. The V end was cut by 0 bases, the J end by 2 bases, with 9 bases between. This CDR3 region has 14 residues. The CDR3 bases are TGTGCCAGCAGCGTAGTTCCAGAGGCCTACGAGCAGTACTTC. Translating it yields CASSVVPEAYEQYF.

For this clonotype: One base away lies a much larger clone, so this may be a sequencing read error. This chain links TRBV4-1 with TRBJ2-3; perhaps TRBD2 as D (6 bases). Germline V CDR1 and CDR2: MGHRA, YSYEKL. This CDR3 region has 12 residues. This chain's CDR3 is CAGSPQGGTQYF. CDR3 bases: TGCGCCGGCAGCCCTCAGGGAGGCACGCAGTATTTT.

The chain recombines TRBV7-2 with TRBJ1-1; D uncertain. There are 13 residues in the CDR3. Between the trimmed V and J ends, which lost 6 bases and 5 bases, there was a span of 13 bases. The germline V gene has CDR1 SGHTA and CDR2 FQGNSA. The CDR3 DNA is TGTGCCAGCAGTTTCGAGACTGGGACTGAAGCTTTCTTT. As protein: CASSFETGTEAFF.

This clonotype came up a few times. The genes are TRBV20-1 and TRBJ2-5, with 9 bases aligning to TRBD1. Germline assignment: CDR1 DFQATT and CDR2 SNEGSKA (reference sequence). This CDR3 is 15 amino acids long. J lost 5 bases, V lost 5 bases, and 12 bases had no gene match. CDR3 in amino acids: CSAWGGQGTLETQYF. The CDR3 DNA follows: TGCAGTGCTTGGGGGGGACAGGGTACGCTGGAGACCCAGTACTTC.

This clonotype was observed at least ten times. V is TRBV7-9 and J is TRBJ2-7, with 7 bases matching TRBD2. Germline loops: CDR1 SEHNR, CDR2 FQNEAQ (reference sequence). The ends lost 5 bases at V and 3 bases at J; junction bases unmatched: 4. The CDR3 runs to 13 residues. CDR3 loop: CASSSGTLYEQYF. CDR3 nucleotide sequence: TGTGCCAGCAGCAGCGGGACCCTCTACGAGCAGTACTTC.

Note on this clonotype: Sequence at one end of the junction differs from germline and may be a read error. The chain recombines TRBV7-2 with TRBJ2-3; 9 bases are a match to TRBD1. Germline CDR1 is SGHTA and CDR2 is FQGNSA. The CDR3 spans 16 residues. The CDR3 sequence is CAGSHYRGQGTDTQYF. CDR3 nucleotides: TGTGCCGGCAGCCATTATAGAGGACAGGGGACAGATACGCAGTATTTT.

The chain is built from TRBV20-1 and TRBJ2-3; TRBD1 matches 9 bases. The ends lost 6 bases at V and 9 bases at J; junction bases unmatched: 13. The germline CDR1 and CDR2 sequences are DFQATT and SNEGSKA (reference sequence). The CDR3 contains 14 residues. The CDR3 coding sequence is TGCAGTGCACCCGGACAGGGGAACTTGGGCACGCAGTATTTT. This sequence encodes CSAPGQGNLGTQYF.

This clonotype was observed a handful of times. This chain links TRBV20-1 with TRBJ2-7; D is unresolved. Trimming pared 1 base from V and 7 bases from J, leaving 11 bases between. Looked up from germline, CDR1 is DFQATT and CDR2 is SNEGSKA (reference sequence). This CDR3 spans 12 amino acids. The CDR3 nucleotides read TGCAGTGCTAGAGTGCCGGCCGGGGAGCAGTACTTC. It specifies CSARVPAGEQYF.

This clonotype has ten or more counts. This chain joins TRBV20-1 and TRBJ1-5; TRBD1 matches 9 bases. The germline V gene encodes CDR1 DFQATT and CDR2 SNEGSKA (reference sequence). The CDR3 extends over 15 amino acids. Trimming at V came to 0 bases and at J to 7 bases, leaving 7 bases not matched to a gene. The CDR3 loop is CSAREETGGWQPQHF. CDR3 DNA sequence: TGCAGTGCTAGAGAAGAGACAGGGGGGTGGCAGCCCCAGCATTTT.